This TCR beta chain is from a study of OX40 agonist ivuxolimab in advanced cancers. The wider study: Patients with hepatocellular carcinoma, melanoma, renal cell or head and neck cancer made up the dose-escalation patients.

Study observations and caveats: Near-lowest levels of clonal expansion characterized partial responders at 0.1-3.0 mg/kg. A proportion of nonresponders additionally exhibited low normalized T-cell clonal expansion. Both blood CD4+ and CD8+ T cells showed clonal growth by week 6 at 0.1 to 3.0 mg/kg.

This CDR3 is 12 amino acids long. J lost 8 bases, V lost 4 bases, and 5 bases had no gene match. The V gene's germline CDR1 is SGHNT and CDR2 YYREEE (reference sequence). Note on this clone: Its antigen is unknown.

Profiled with immunoSEQ multiplex PCR; TCRdb holds only in-frame clones, not every one. Of 50,000 to 75,000 clones listed, 70% to 90% are singletons. This receptor was identified in an adult with an advanced solid tumor such as melanoma, head and neck, liver or kidney cancer. The chain combines TRBV5-4 with TRBJ1-2; 7 bases map to TRBD1. Sequenced here: CD4+ or CD8+ T cells sorted from blood, sampled in a trial of the OX40 agonist ivuxolimab. The CDR3 reads CASSRDRGGYTF. CDR3 nucleotides: TGTGCCAGCAGCAGGGACAGAGGGGGCTACACCTTC.